This TCR beta chain was recovered during a study of cytomegalovirus exposure and HLA in healthy donors. Primers: 60 Vbeta forward and 13 Jbeta reverse. Produced via immunoSEQ multiplex PCR; TCRdb's table is partial and in-frame only. The sample has 85,000 to 100,000 clones, about 90% seen once; the top ten hold around 2.3%. Germline CDR1 and CDR2: MDHEN and SYDVKM. The CDR3 runs to 16 residues. Trimming took off 8 bases at V and 4 bases at J, with 24 bases between the two ends. This TCR derives from a man aged 18-30 years in good health and CMV-seronegative. The specimen was PBMCs. V and J are TRBV28 and TRBJ2-7, with TRBD2 as a possible D gene (6 bases). DNA of the CDR3: TGTGCCAGCTTAACACTTTACCGGGAGCCTAGATACGAGCAGTACTTC. This codes for CASLTLYREPRYEQYF.